The 9 T cell receptor beta chains reported below all come from one sample, sequenced in a study of shared clonotypes between healthy human individuals. Assay: immunoSEQ multiplex PCR; the TCRdb copy retains only in-frame clones and omits some. Altogether about 1.5 million clones are present, 95% to 99% being singletons, with the ten largest covering roughly 0.45%. Sequences were obtained from naive CD4+ T cells sorted from blood. Subset indicated: CD45RA+ positively selected. These receptors were collected from a man under 40 in good health.

In nucleotides, the CDR3 is TGCGCCAGCAGCTTGGAGGGCAGGCGGCCAGACTACGAGCAGTACTTC. Amino acid sequence: CASSLEGRRPDYEQYF. The V call is TRBV5-1, the J call TRBJ2-7, with D hard to call. CDR3 length equals 16 residues. Trimming left V 0 bases short and J 3 bases short, with 16 bases between. CDR1 and CDR2 from the germline V gene are SGHRS and YFSETQ.

The chain combines TRBV11-2 with TRBJ2-7; 8 bases are shared with TRBD1. Germline loops: CDR1 SGHAT, CDR2 FQNNGV. After removal of 5 bases from V and 3 bases from J, the junction contained 9 bases not matched to a gene. The CDR3 sequence is 15 residues long. This CDR3 reads CASSIPDRDLYEQYF. CDR3 DNA sequence: TGTGCCAGCAGCATCCCGGACAGGGATCTCTACGAGCAGTACTTC. The full variable domain, its missing parts supplied by reference TRBV11-2 and TRBJ2-7, is EAGVAQSPRYKIIEKRQSVAFWCNPISGHATLYWYQQILGQGPKLLIQFQNNGVVDDSQLPKDRFSAERLKGVDSTLKIQPAKLEDSAVYLCASSIPDRDLYEQYFGPGTRLTVT.

J is TRBJ1-4 and V is TRBV5-1; a possible D gene is TRBD1 (5 bases). There are 18 residues in the CDR3. With 0 bases removed from V and 0 bases from J, the gap between germline ends came to 15 bases. CDR1 is SGHRS, CDR2 YFSETQ, per germline. The CDR3 nucleotides are TGCGCCAGCAGCTTGGCTCGACAGCATACTGCAACTAATGAAAAACTGTTTTTT. It codes for CASSLARQHTATNEKLFF.

Details on this clone: Relative to the germline gene, one junction end is altered; a read error may explain this. CDR3 amino acids: CASSPGLAGEAQYF. The DNA for the CDR3 is TGTGCCAGCAGCCCAGGACTAGCGGGAGAGGCCCAGTACTTC. J is TRBJ2-5 and V is TRBV5-4; 13 bases align to TRBD2. The CDR3 consists of 14 residues. CDR1 is SGHNT, CDR2 YYREEE, per germline (reference sequence). The full variable domain, in which reference TRBV5-4 and TRBJ2-5 provide the parts outside the CDR3, is ETGVTQSPTHLIKTRGQQVTLRCSSQSGHNTVSWYQQALGQGPQFIFQYYREEENGRGNFPPRFSGLQFPNYSSELNVNALELDDSALYLCASSPGLAGEAQYFGPGTRLLVL.

The V call is TRBV10-3, the J call TRBJ2-7; 9 bases match TRBD1. CDR1 and CDR2 (germline): ENHRY, SYGVKD. V shed 10 bases and J 2 bases; nucleotides not matched to a gene: 6. The CDR3 is 13 amino acids. Here the CDR3 reads CATFGQGTYEQYF. CDR3 in DNA: TGTGCCACCTTTGGACAGGGGACCTACGAGCAGTACTTC.

The CDR3 here is CASSQDLIAGGPNYEQYF. The CDR3 coding sequence is TGTGCCAGCAGCCAAGATCTTATAGCGGGAGGCCCTAACTACGAGCAGTACTTC. This chain uses TRBV4-2 with TRBJ2-7; TRBD2 agrees at 10 bases. The junction had 11 bases not matched to a gene; V was cut back by 0 bases and J by 3 bases. The CDR3 has 18 residues. Germline V CDR1 and CDR2: LGHNA, YNFKEQ.

The chain couples TRBV29-1 to TRBJ2-3; 9 bases map to TRBD1. CDR3 length equals 14 residues. V dropped 5 bases and J dropped 5; count of bases not matched to a gene: 8. Germline assignment: CDR1 SQVTM and CDR2 ANQGSEA. CDR3 sequence reads: CSVHRGLGGDTQYF. The CDR3, as DNA: TGCAGCGTTCACAGGGGGCTTGGGGGAGATACGCAGTATTTT.

The chain is built from TRBV18 and TRBJ2-3, with D perhaps assigned TRBD1 or TRBD2 (5 bases each). The germline V gene encodes CDR1 KGHSH and CDR2 LQKENI. The CDR3 contains 13 residues. Between the trimmed V and J ends, which lost 6 bases and 1 base, there was a span of 8 bases. CDR3 sequence reads: CASSGDGTDTQYF. The CDR3 nucleotides are TGTGCCAGCTCCGGGGACGGCACAGATACGCAGTATTTT.

The chain combines TRBV7-9 with TRBJ1-4; D perhaps matches TRBD1 (5 bases). V was cut by 3 bases and J by 0 bases, with 8 bases left in between. Germline V gene lookup returns CDR1 SEHNR and CDR2 FQNEAQ (reference sequence). The CDR3 has 15 amino acids. CDR3 nucleotides: TGTGCCAGCAGCTTGGGGACCTCAACTAATGAAAAACTGTTTTTT. Residues: CASSLGTSTNEKLFF.